This T cell receptor (beta chain) was captured in a study of cytomegalovirus exposure and HLA in healthy donors. As regards this clone: Antigen specificity is unknown.

Both 60 Vbeta primers and 13 Jbeta primers went into the PCR. The method was immunoSEQ multiplex PCR; TCRdb's version includes in-frame clones alone and lacks a portion of them. Of 120,000 to 150,000 clones in the sample, around three quarters are singletons; the top ten hold around 2%. J lost 5 bases, V lost 5 bases, and 11 bases had no gene match. Germline CDR1 SGHNT, CDR2 YYREEE (reference sequence). The CDR3 contains 15 residues. Regarding the study as a whole: A previous analysis found most TCR beta V segments productive roughly 87% or roughly 30% of the time. TRBV6-2, TRBV6-3 and some other V segments were excluded as indistinguishable.

Sequenced: PBMCs. The source of this sequence is a man under 40 in good health and CMV-seronegative. The V gene is TRBV5-4, the J gene TRBJ2-5, with 8 bases aligning to TRBD1. The CDR3 DNA reads as TGTGCCAGCAGTGGGGGACAGGAACCGGGGGAGACCCAGTACTTC. It specifies CASSGGQEPGETQYF.